This T cell receptor (beta chain) was retrieved from a study of T cell responses to AZD1222 COVID-19 vaccine. Study results and caveats: Spike-specific TCR breadth and depth rose after two AZD1222 doses.

This clone came up once. What it binds is unknown. V lost 4 bases to trimming and J lost 4 bases; unmatched junction nucleotides: 4. This CDR3 contains 15 residues. CDR1 SEHNR and CDR2 FQNEAQ come from the germline V gene (reference sequence). TCRdb's table, derived via immunoSEQ multiplex PCR, lists solely in-frame clones and lacks some. Of some 150,000 clones listed, just over 90% are singletons. The chain joins TRBV7-9 to TRBJ2-1; 10 bases match TRBD2. The sequence was collected from an adult in good health. Sample: peripheral blood, taken on day 0 of AZD1222 vaccination. The CDR3 DNA sequence: TGTGCCAGCAGCTCAGCGGGAGGGCAGTACAATGAGCAGTTCTTC. This codes for CASSSAGGQYNEQFF.